The entry below describes one TCR beta chain. This record comes from a study of blood T cell repertoires in COVID-19. As for the study in general: Sites in the United States, Italy and Spain provided acute and convalescent COVID-19 samples. PBMCs, B-cell-depleted T cells, or T cells provided the cDNA or gDNA that made up the material.

This CDR3 has 16 amino acids. Trimming shortened V by 4 bases and J by 8 bases, and 18 bases separated the two germline ends. Germline lookup yields CDR1 LGHNA and CDR2 YNFKEQ. In the study's own analysis: Reference gene primer amplification gave estimated nucleated cell counts. Sequenced by immunoSEQ multiplex PCR; TCRdb stores in-frame clones only, minus some. Clonal size and the V and J genes are those of that table, whereas D and trimming came from the DNA. The table includes 15,000 or so clones, more than 75% detected once. The chain links TRBV4-2 to TRBJ1-6; D is perhaps TRBD1 (6 bases). This receptor was taken from a human donor in a cohort sampled during active COVID-19. The material sequenced was peripheral blood. The CDR3 nucleotides are TGTGCCAGCAGCCGAGTGACCGGGACAAGGGATTCACCCCTCCACTTT. Translated: CASSRVTGTRDSPLHF.